The clone carrying this T cell receptor beta chain was seen once. Patients in Seattle were enrolled during active infection, then followed longitudinally. The sample comes from a study of blood T cell repertoires in COVID-19. The overall study: COVID-19 samples collected from the United States, Italy and Spain covered acute and convalescent phases. Sources were T cells, B-cell-depleted T cells, or PBMCs; the material itself was cDNA or gDNA.

Original handling: Amplification of reference gene primers provided the estimated nucleated cell counts. The assay was immunoSEQ multiplex PCR, and TCRdb's table has in-frame clones only and misses some. That table is the source of V, J and clone size, and D and trimming were worked out from the DNA. The sample has roughly 200,000 clones; 75% to 85% are singletons. The CDR3 loop spans 16 amino acids. The germline gives CDR1 LGHDT, CDR2 YNNKEL (reference sequence). Trimming stripped 1 base from V and 0 bases from J, with 12 bases between. V and J are TRBV3-1 (or the pseudogene TRBV3-2) and TRBJ1-1, with a weak D call TRBD1 (5 bases). The specimen was peripheral blood. The clonotype comes from a middle-aged woman with COVID-19, enrolled during active disease. CDR3 in amino acids: CASSQAGGAMNTEAFF. The CDR3 DNA is TGTGCCAGCAGCCAAGCGGGCGGGGCCATGAACACTGAAGCTTTCTTT.